The 5 T cell receptor beta chains in this list originate from one sample, sequenced in a study of T cell responses to AZD1222 COVID-19 vaccine. The data were produced by immunoSEQ multiplex PCR, yet TCRdb's version contains in-frame clones alone and is incomplete. The table has some 86,000 clones, 88% seen once. The sample in question was peripheral blood, obtained 28 days after the second AZD1222 dose. Receptor source: an adult who received the AZD1222 COVID-19 vaccine.

The CDR3 sequence is CASSQRDRGLTNEKLFF. The CDR3 nucleotides are TGTGCCAGCAGCCAACGAGACAGGGGGCTTACTAATGAAAAACTGTTTTTT. The chain has TRBV3-1 (or the pseudogene TRBV3-2) and TRBJ1-4; 10 bases map to TRBD1. The CDR3 contains 17 residues. Germline V gene sequence: CDR1 LGHDT, CDR2 YNNKEL (reference sequence). Unmatched junction bases numbered 5, after V lost 2 bases and J lost 2 bases.

This sequence joins TRBV6-5 and TRBJ2-7, with a tentative D call TRBD1 (6 bases). With 4 bases removed from V and 2 bases from J, the gap between germline ends came to 9 bases. Germline CDR1 MNHEY, CDR2 SVGAGI. This CDR3 region has 13 residues. This CDR3 is CASSLQGTYEQYF. The DNA of the CDR3 is TGTGCCAGCAGTTTGCAGGGGACCTACGAGCAGTACTTC.

This chain joins TRBV11-3 and TRBJ2-2; tentatively, D is TRBD2 (5 bases). V was shortened by 2 bases and J by 7 bases, with 14 bases between the two germline ends. The CDR3 extends over 15 amino acids. Germline V lookup: CDR1 SGHNT, CDR2 YENEEA. The chain's CDR3 is CASSLLARGSGELFF. The CDR3 nucleotides read TGTGCCAGCAGCTTACTGGCCCGGGGTAGCGGGGAGCTGTTTTTT.

V usage is TRBV19 and J usage is TRBJ2-7; D assignment may be TRBD1 or TRBD2 (5 bases each). The V and J ends lost 1 base and 0 bases respectively, with 10 bases between them. The CDR3 loop spans 15 amino acids. Germline values: CDR1 LNHDA, CDR2 SQIVND (reference sequence). The CDR3 nucleotides read TGTGCCAGTAGTATAGGTGGGACCTTCTCCTACGAGCAGTACTTC. Protein: CASSIGGTFSYEQYF.

The chain has TRBV11-2 and TRBJ2-1, with D uncertain. CDR1 is SGHAT, CDR2 FQNNGV, per germline. This CDR3 has 17 residues. V lost 5 bases and J 4 bases, leaving 21 bases between the germline ends. CDR3 in amino acids: CASSPTPPGKLYNEQFF. The CDR3 DNA reads TGTGCCAGCAGCCCTACTCCCCCCGGAAAACTGTACAATGAGCAGTTCTTC.